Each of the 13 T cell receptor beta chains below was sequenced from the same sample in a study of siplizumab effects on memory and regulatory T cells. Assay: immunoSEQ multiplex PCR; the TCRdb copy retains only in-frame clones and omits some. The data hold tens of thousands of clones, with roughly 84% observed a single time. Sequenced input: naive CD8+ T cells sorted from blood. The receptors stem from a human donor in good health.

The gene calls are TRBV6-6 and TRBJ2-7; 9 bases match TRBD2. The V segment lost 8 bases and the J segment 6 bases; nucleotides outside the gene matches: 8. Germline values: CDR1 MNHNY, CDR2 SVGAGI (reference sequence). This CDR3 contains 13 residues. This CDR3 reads CASLASGVGEQYF. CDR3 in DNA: TGTGCCAGCCTGGCTAGCGGGGTAGGCGAGCAGTACTTC.

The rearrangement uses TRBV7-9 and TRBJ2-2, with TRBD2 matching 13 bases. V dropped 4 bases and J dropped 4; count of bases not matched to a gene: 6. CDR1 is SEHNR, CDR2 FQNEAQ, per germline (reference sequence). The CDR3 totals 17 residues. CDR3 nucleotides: TGTGCCAGCAGCTCCCTAACTAGCGGGGGGGCCACCGGGGAGCTGTTTTTT. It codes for CASSSLTSGGATGELFF.

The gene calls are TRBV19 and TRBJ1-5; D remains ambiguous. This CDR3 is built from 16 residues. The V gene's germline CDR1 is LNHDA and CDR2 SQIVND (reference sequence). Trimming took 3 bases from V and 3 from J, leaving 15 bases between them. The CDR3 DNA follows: TGTGCCAGTAGTATCCTATCTTCCGAGGCCAATCAGCCCCAGCATTTT. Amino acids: CASSILSSEANQPQHF.

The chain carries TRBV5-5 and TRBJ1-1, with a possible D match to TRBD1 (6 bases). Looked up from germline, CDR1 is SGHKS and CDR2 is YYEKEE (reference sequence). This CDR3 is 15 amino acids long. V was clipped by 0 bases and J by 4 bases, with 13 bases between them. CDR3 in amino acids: CASSLASGARTEAFF. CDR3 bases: TGTGCCAGCAGCTTGGCGTCAGGGGCGCGCACTGAAGCTTTCTTT.

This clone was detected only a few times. The CDR3 DNA sequence: TGTGCCAGCAACTCCGGTCATGGCTACACCTTC. Translating gives CASNSGHGYTF. The chain combines TRBV7-9 with TRBJ1-2; D call uncertain. The CDR3 spans 11 residues. The V gene's germline CDR1 is SEHNR and CDR2 FQNEAQ (reference sequence). The germline V and J ends were trimmed by 7 bases and 6 bases, with 9 bases remaining between them.

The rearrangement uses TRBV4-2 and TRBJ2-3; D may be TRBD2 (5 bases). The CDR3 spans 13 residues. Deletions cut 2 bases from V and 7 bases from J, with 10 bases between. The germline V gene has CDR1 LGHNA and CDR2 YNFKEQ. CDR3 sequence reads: CASSQLTSNTQYF. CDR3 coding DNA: TGTGCCAGCAGCCAACTTACTAGTAATACGCAGTATTTT.

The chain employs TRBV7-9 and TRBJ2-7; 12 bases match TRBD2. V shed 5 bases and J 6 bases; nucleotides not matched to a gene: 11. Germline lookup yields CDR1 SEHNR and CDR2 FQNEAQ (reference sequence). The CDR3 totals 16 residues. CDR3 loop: CASSVLTSGGSGEQYF. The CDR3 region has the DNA TGTGCCAGCAGCGTACTGACTAGCGGGGGTTCTGGCGAGCAGTACTTC.

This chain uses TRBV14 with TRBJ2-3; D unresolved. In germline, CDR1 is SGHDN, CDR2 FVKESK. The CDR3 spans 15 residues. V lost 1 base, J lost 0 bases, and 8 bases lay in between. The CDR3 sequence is CASSQGAISTDTQYF. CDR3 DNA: TGTGCCAGCAGCCAAGGGGCCATAAGCACAGATACGCAGTATTTT.

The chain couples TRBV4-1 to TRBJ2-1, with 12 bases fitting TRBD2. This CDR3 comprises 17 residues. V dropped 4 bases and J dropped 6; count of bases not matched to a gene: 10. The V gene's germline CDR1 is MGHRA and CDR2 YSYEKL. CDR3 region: CASSPRTSGNPTNEQFF. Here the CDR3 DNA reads TGCGCCAGCAGCCCCCGGACTAGCGGGAACCCTACCAATGAGCAGTTCTTC.

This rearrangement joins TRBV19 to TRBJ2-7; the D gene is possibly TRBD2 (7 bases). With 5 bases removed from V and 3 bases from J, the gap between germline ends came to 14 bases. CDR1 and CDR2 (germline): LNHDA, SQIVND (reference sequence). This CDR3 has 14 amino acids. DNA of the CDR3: TGTGCCAGTAGTGGGGGGGGCTTCCTCTACGAGCAGTACTTC. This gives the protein CASSGGGFLYEQYF.

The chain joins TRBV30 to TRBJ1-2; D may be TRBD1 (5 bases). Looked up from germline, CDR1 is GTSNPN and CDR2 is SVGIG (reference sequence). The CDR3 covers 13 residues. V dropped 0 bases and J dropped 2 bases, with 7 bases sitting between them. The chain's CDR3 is CAWSVDKNYGYTF. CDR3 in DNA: TGTGCCTGGAGTGTGGACAAGAACTATGGCTACACCTTC.

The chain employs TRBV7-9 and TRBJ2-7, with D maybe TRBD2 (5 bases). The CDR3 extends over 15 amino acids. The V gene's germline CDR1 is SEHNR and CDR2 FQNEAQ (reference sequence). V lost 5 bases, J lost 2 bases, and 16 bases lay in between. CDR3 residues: CASSPRTGIPYEQYF. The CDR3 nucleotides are TGTGCCAGCAGCCCTAGGACCGGGATCCCCTACGAGCAGTACTTC.

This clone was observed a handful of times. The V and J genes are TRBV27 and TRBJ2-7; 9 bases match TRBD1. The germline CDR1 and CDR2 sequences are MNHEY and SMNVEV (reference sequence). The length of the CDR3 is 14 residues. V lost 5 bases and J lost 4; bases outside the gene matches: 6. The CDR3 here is CASSKQGARYEQYF. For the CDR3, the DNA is TGTGCCAGCAGTAAACAGGGGGCGCGGTACGAGCAGTACTTC.